Listed below are T cell receptor beta chains from one sample, sequenced in a study of cytomegalovirus exposure and HLA in healthy donors. Measured with immunoSEQ multiplex PCR; TCRdb has only the in-frame clones, and not every one. Here the sample spans 170,000 or so clones, 60% to 80% being singletons. Material for sequencing was PBMCs. Receptor source: a woman aged 45-65 years in good health and CMV-seropositive. The CDR3 runs from the conserved cysteine through the conserved F or W. A D gene is named only where the DNA matches it firmly. Only some rows state a clone size, as once, few, many or a class for expanded clones.

V	D	size	J	CDR3	DNA
TRBV18	TRBD2	NA	TRBJ2-7	CASSPAGGDYEQYF	TGTGCCAGCTCACCAGCGGGGGGCGATTACGAGCAGTACTTC
TRBV7-9	NA	NA	TRBJ2-5	CASSLEGVLQRTQYF	TGTGCCAGCAGCTTAGAGGGGGTCCTCCAGCGGACCCAGTACTTC
TRBV5-1	TRBD2	NA	TRBJ2-3	CASSLGSGGSDTQYF	TGCGCCAGCAGCTTAGGTAGCGGGGGCTCAGATACGCAGTATTTT
TRBV7-6	NA	NA	TRBJ1-1	CASSLDGHQNTEAFF	TGTGCCAGCAGCTTAGATGGACACCAGAACACTGAAGCTTTCTTT
TRBV7-8	NA	NA	TRBJ1-1	CASSLATLGMKAFF	TGTGCCAGCAGCTTAGCGACTCTCGGCATGAAAGCTTTCTTT
TRBV2	TRBD1	NA	TRBJ1-1	CATGDSLNTEAFF	TGTGCCACCGGGGACAGCCTGAACACTGAAGCTTTCTTT
TRBV2	NA	few	TRBJ2-7	CASRELGRISYEQYF	TGTGCCAGCCGAGAGTTGGGCAGAATCTCCTACGAGCAGTACTTC
TRBV30	NA	NA	TRBJ2-2	CASTTREGGRYWTGELFF	TGTGCCTCTACGACGAGGGAGGGGGGTCGGTACTGGACCGGGGAGCTGTTTTTT
TRBV18	TRBD1	NA	TRBJ2-3	CASSHTGTEDGDTQYF	TGTGCCAGCTCACATACCGGGACAGAGGATGGAGATACGCAGTATTTT
TRBV10-3	NA	NA	TRBJ1-1	CAISESQGSGEAFF	TGTGCCATCAGTGAGTCCCAGGGGTCCGGTGAAGCTTTCTTT
TRBV29-1	NA	NA	TRBJ2-7	CSVVGFESSYEQYF	TGCAGCGTTGTCGGGTTTGAAAGCTCCTACGAGCAGTACTTC
TRBV27	NA	NA	TRBJ1-6	CASSRDIRGGSYNSPLHF	TGTGCCAGCAGTCGGGACATCCGGGGGGGCTCCTATAATTCACCCCTCCACTTT
TRBV19	NA	NA	TRBJ1-1	CASSIGVNTEAFF	TGTGCCAGTAGTATAGGAGTGAACACTGAAGCTTTCTTT
TRBV21-1	NA	NA	TRBJ1-2	CASSPRGWTAPYGYTF	TGTGCCAGCAGCCCCCGGGGGTGGACGGCTCCCTATGGCTACACCTTC
TRBV6-5	TRBD1	few	TRBJ2-5	CASREAGGAETQYF	TGTGCCAGCAGAGAAGCAGGGGGCGCAGAGACCCAGTACTTC
TRBV7-9	NA	once	TRBJ1-2	CASSSDYGYTF	TGTGCCAGCAGCTCGGACTATGGCTACACCTTC
TRBV6-5	NA	NA	TRBJ2-1	CASRPGSYNEQFF	TGTGCCAGCAGGCCGGGGTCTTACAATGAGCAGTTCTTC
TRBV7-9	TRBD1	NA	TRBJ1-1	CASRKGQSNTEAFF	TGTGCCAGCAGGAAGGGACAGTCGAACACTGAAGCTTTCTTT
TRBV12-5	NA	once	TRBJ1-5	CASGLSSGAHQPQHF	TGTGCTAGTGGTTTGTCCTCAGGGGCCCACCAGCCCCAGCATTTT
TRBV21-1	NA	NA	TRBJ2-5	CASSKRQFQETQYF	TGTGCCAGCAGCAAACGACAGTTCCAAGAGACCCAGTACTTC
TRBV28	TRBD1	once	TRBJ1-3	CASTQGGGFGNTIYF	TGTGCCAGCACCCAAGGAGGGGGCTTTGGAAACACCATATATTTT
TRBV5-1	NA	NA	TRBJ2-3	CASRLSTDTQYF	TGCGCCAGCAGGTTAAGCACAGATACGCAGTATTTT
TRBV5-6	TRBD1	NA	TRBJ1-4	CASSWRQGVLNEKLFF	TGTGCCAGCAGCTGGCGACAGGGCGTCCTTAATGAAAAACTGTTTTTT
TRBV14	TRBD1	NA	TRBJ2-7	CASSQLQGASFYEQYF	TGTGCCAGCAGCCAATTACAGGGGGCTAGCTTCTACGAGCAGTACTTC
TRBV12-1	NA	NA	TRBJ2-2	CASSPRTRPGELFF	TGTGCCAGCAGCCCTAGGACTAGACCCGGGGAGCTGTTTTTT
TRBV6-1	TRBD1	few	TRBJ2-4	CASSEGTGRNIQYF	TGTGCCAGCAGTGAAGGGACAGGGAGGAACATTCAGTACTTC
TRBV15	TRBD1	NA	TRBJ2-1	CATSSFTGVDNEQFF	TGTGCCACCAGCAGCTTTACAGGGGTGGACAATGAGCAGTTCTTC
TRBV5-4	TRBD1	few	TRBJ2-6	CASSPGQGSGANVLTF	TGTGCCAGCAGCCCGGGACAGGGCTCTGGGGCCAACGTCCTGACTTTC
TRBV7-9	TRBD1	NA	TRBJ1-4	CASSPGGLSEKLFF	TGTGCCAGCAGCCCAGGGGGTCTTTCCGAAAAACTGTTTTTT
TRBV5-1	NA	NA	TRBJ2-3	CASSLVQREDTQYF	TGCGCCAGCAGCTTGGTACAGAGGGAGGATACGCAGTATTTT
TRBV2	NA	NA	TRBJ1-1	CASKVGGGNTEAFF	TGTGCCAGCAAGGTTGGGGGCGGGAACACTGAAGCTTTCTTT
TRBV25-1	NA	NA	TRBJ1-3	CASREISSGNTIYF	TGTGCCAGCAGGGAAATTAGCTCTGGAAACACCATATATTTT
TRBV9	NA	NA	TRBJ2-5	CASSVDVVWPPGETQYF	TGTGCCAGCAGCGTAGATGTGGTATGGCCCCCGGGGGAGACCCAGTACTTC
TRBV11-2	NA	NA	TRBJ1-2	CASSLGLGGDYGYTF	TGTGCCAGCAGCTTAGGGCTTGGAGGCGACTATGGCTACACCTTC
TRBV6-1	TRBD1	few	TRBJ2-4	CASSEPPGTVQYF	TGTGCCAGCAGTGAACCCCCGGGGACAGTTCAGTACTTC
TRBV11-2	TRBD1	NA	TRBJ2-5	CASSPTGLGETQYF	TGTGCCAGCAGCCCGACAGGGTTGGGTGAGACCCAGTACTTC
TRBV5-1	NA	NA	TRBJ1-1	CASSLGTENTEAFF	TGCGCCAGCAGCTTGGGCACAGAGAACACTGAAGCTTTCTTT